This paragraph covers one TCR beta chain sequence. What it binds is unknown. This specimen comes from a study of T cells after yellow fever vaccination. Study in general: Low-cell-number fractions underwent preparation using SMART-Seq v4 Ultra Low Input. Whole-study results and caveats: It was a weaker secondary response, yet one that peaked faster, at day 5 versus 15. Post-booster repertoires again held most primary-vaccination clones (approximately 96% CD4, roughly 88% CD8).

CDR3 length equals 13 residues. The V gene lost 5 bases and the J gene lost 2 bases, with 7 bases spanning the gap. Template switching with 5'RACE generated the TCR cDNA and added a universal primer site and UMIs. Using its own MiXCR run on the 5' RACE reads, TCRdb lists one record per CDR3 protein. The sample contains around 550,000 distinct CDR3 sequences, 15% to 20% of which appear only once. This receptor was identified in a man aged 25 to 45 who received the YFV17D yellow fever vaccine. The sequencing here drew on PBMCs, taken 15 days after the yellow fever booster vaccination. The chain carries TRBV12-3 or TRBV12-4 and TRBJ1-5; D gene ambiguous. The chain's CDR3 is CASSDYGNQPQHF. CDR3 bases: TGTGCCAGCAGTGACTACGGCAATCAGCCCCAGCATTTT.